The 20 T cell receptor beta chains reported below all come from one sample, sequenced in a study of Ad26.COV2.S vaccination and SARS-CoV-2 variants. Profiling relied on immunoSEQ multiplex PCR, and the TCRdb table lists in-frame clones only, not all of them. The data show 360,000 or so clones, 89% seen once. The treatment was: around 19 received Ad26.COV2.S at low or high dose, single or two shots; five or six received placebo; per-sample allocation not given. Sampling was done on day 63 after the first vaccine or placebo injection. Sequenced here: peripheral blood, sampled in a trial of Ad26.COV2.S vaccine versus placebo. The receptors derive from a person between 18 and 59 years old who received the Ad26.COV2.S COVID-19 vaccine or a placebo.

The chain links TRBV5-1 to TRBJ1-1; possibly TRBD1 for D (5 bases). Germline CDR1 is SGHRS and CDR2 is YFSETQ. The V end lost 0 bases, the J end lost 8 bases, and 11 bases lay between the germline ends. This CDR3 has 13 amino acids. The CDR3 DNA reads TGCGCCAGCAGCTTGGTCCAGGGCGACGAAGCTTTCTTT. The encoded protein is CASSLVQGDEAFF.

The V and J genes are TRBV30 and TRBJ2-7, with 13 positions matching TRBD2. The V segment lost 0 bases and the J segment 5 bases; nucleotides outside the gene matches: 19. CDR3 length: 20 residues. Germline CDR1 reads GTSNPN; CDR2 reads SVGIG (reference sequence). CDR3 in amino acids: CAWSVKTLAGGSPNPNEQYF. CDR3 coding DNA: TGTGCCTGGAGTGTCAAGACACTAGCGGGAGGGTCCCCGAACCCCAACGAGCAGTACTTC. Supplemented by reference TRBV30 and TRBJ2-7, the full variable domain reads SQTIHQWPATLVQPVGSPLSLECTVEGTSNPNLYWYRQAAGRGLQLLFYSVGIGQISSEVPQNLSASRPQDRQFILSSKKLLLSDSGFYLCAWSVKTLAGGSPNPNEQYFGPGTRLTVT.

The chain has TRBV19 and TRBJ1-1; perhaps TRBD1 as D (5 bases). Trimming left V 3 bases short and J 5 bases short, with 13 bases between. Per the germline V gene, CDR1 is LNHDA and CDR2 is SQIVND (reference sequence). CDR3 length equals 14 residues. The CDR3 spells CASSMWGIGTEAFF. The CDR3, as DNA: TGTGCCAGTAGTATGTGGGGGATAGGAACTGAAGCTTTCTTT.

This clone has only one observation. J is TRBJ2-5 and V is TRBV18; TRBD1 is a possible D gene (6 bases). Germline V gives CDR1 KGHSH, CDR2 LQKENI. Trimming stripped 0 bases from V and 5 bases from J, with 10 bases between. The CDR3 has 14 amino acids. The CDR3 bases are TGTGCCAGCTCACCACCGTCAGGGGACGAGACCCAGTACTTC. The encoded protein is CASSPPSGDETQYF.

This clone was found once. This chain links TRBV3-1 (or the pseudogene TRBV3-2) with TRBJ2-7, with D possibly being TRBD2 (6 bases). The CDR3 covers 14 residues. Looked up from germline, CDR1 is LGHDT and CDR2 is YNNKEL (reference sequence). Trimming removed 2 bases from V and 1 base from J, with 9 bases in between. CDR3 protein: CASSQMAGSYEQYF. As DNA, the CDR3 is TGTGCCAGCAGCCAAATGGCGGGGTCCTACGAGCAGTACTTC.

This clone was seen once. This chain uses TRBV28 with TRBJ1-2; 9 positions agree with TRBD1. The CDR3 loop spans 16 amino acids. Trimming took 5 bases from V and 4 from J; bases not matched to a gene: 11. CDR1 is MDHEN, CDR2 SYDVKM, per germline. Written as DNA, the CDR3 is TGTGCCAGCAGTCCGTGGACAGGGGCCCCACCCTATGGCTACACCTTC. Translation gives CASSPWTGAPPYGYTF.

Only one count was recorded for this clone. The rearrangement joins TRBV15 to TRBJ2-1; tentative D call: TRBD2 (5 bases). With 0 bases removed from V and 8 bases from J, the gap between germline ends came to 11 bases. The CDR3 runs to 14 residues. CDR1 LNHNV and CDR2 YYDKDF come from the germline V gene (reference sequence). The CDR3 DNA is TGTGCCACCAGCAGAGAGAGGGCCCGCGATGAGCAGTTCTTC. It encodes CATSRERARDEQFF.

This clone was picked up a small number of times. V usage is TRBV2 and J usage is TRBJ1-6; a weak D match, TRBD1 (6 bases). The length of the CDR3 is 15 residues. The germline V gene has CDR1 SNHLY and CDR2 FYNNEI. The V end was cut by 9 bases, the J end by 6 bases, with 18 bases between. The CDR3 here is CASSDYRAGNSPLHF. The CDR3 nucleotides read TGTGCCAGTTCGGATTACAGGGCGGGTAATTCACCCCTCCACTTT.

This rearrangement joins TRBV30 to TRBJ2-1, with D perhaps matching TRBD2 (6 bases). This CDR3 contains 17 residues. V lost 0 bases to trimming and J lost 2 bases, with 17 bases between them. Germline lookup yields CDR1 GTSNPN and CDR2 SVGIG (reference sequence). CDR3 loop: CAWSVGQFSGTYNEQFF. The CDR3 DNA follows: TGTGCCTGGAGTGTAGGGCAGTTTAGCGGCACCTACAATGAGCAGTTCTTC.

CDR3 loop: CAIYPQARNTIYF. CDR3 sequence (DNA): TGTGCCATTTATCCACAGGCCAGAAACACCATATATTTT. V usage is TRBV12-3 or TRBV12-4 and J usage is TRBJ1-3; D is perhaps TRBD1 (5 bases). The CDR3 has 13 amino acids. V was pared by 10 bases and J by 5 bases, with 15 bases between.

The V gene is TRBV3-1 (or the pseudogene TRBV3-2), the J gene TRBJ2-5; the match to TRBD2 covers 7 bases. Per germline, CDR1 LGHDT and CDR2 YNNKEL (reference sequence). Trimming removed 3 bases from V and 5 bases from J; junction bases left unmatched: 9. The CDR3 totals 15 residues. CDR3 sequence: CASSQSGLSQETQYF. CDR3 coding DNA: TGTGCCAGCAGCCAGTCGGGACTATCGCAGGAGACCCAGTACTTC.

V usage is TRBV19 and J usage is TRBJ2-7, with D possibly matching TRBD1 (6 bases). Trimming removed 6 bases at V and 2 bases at J, with 14 bases between. CDR3 length equals 14 residues. Germline V gene data show CDR1 as LNHDA and CDR2 as SQIVND (reference sequence). As DNA, the CDR3 is TGTGCCAGTAGGCCATGGGACACCGCCTACGAGCAGTACTTC. Amino acids: CASRPWDTAYEQYF.

The rearrangement joins TRBV4-3 to TRBJ2-3; 12 bases are a match to TRBD2. CDR1 and CDR2 from the germline V gene are LGHNA and YSLEER. The CDR3 has 16 amino acids. Trimming at V came to 1 base and at J to 6 bases, leaving 5 bases not matched to a gene. The CDR3 is CASSQVTSGSGDTQYF. Here the CDR3 DNA reads TGCGCCAGCAGCCAAGTGACTAGCGGGAGTGGGGATACGCAGTATTTT.

The chain is built from TRBV19 and TRBJ1-2, with D uncertain. The CDR3 is 14 amino acids. Germline CDR1 is LNHDA and CDR2 is SQIVND (reference sequence). V was clipped by 6 bases and J by 2 bases, with 13 bases between them. CDR3 region: CASRTTFFNYGYTF. The CDR3 bases are TGTGCCAGTAGAACGACCTTTTTCAACTATGGCTACACCTTC.

The chain joins TRBV7-9 to TRBJ2-3; TRBD2 matches 14 bases. V trimming: 0 bases; J trimming: 14 bases; junction bases outside the gene matches: 7. CDR3 length: 15 residues. Germline CDR1 is SEHNR and CDR2 is FQNEAQ (reference sequence). CDR3 loop: CASSLAAGTSGSLYF. As DNA, the CDR3 is TGTGCCAGCAGCTTAGCGGCCGGGACTAGCGGGAGCCTGTATTTT.

This clone has more than one count but fewer than ten. The sample holds other DNA sequences that translate to the same CDR3. This sequence joins TRBV28 and TRBJ1-1; D gene ambiguous. Trimming took off 7 bases at V and 0 bases at J, with 12 bases between the two ends. The CDR3 extends over 14 amino acids. CDR1 and CDR2 from the germline V gene are MDHEN and SYDVKM. This CDR3 reads CASTSGGLNTEAFF. The CDR3 DNA reads TGTGCCAGCACCTCAGGAGGCCTGAACACTGAAGCTTTCTTT.

The chain recombines TRBV13 with TRBJ2-1; the D gene is possibly TRBD2 (5 bases). This CDR3 is built from 17 residues. V was shortened by 4 bases and J by 1 base, with 17 bases between the two germline ends. CDR1 and CDR2 (germline): PRHDT, FYEKMQ (reference sequence). CDR3 in amino acids: CASSSREGSLSYNEQFF. The CDR3 region has the DNA TGTGCCAGCAGCTCCCGGGAAGGGAGTCTTTCCTACAATGAGCAGTTCTTC.

This sequence joins TRBV3-1 (or the pseudogene TRBV3-2) and TRBJ2-3; 12 bases are shared with TRBD2. The length of the CDR3 is 17 residues. Germline assignment: CDR1 LGHDT and CDR2 YNNKEL (reference sequence). Trimming at V came to 2 bases and at J to 3 bases, leaving 6 bases not matched to a gene. Here the CDR3 reads CASSQPRTSGKTDTQYF. CDR3 DNA sequence: TGTGCCAGCAGCCAACCCCGGACTAGCGGGAAGACAGATACGCAGTATTTT.

The gene calls are TRBV6-5 and TRBJ1-2; no clear D. This CDR3 contains 12 residues. Trimming took 8 bases from V and 4 from J, leaving 11 bases between them. Germline V gene data show CDR1 as MNHEY and CDR2 as SVGAGI. The CDR3 reads CASVEGLYGYTF. The CDR3 region has the DNA TGTGCCAGCGTGGAGGGTCTCTATGGCTACACCTTC.

The J gene is TRBJ2-1, the V gene TRBV5-1; 9 bases are shared with TRBD1. Germline loops: CDR1 SGHRS, CDR2 YFSETQ. With V trimmed by 0 bases and J by 8 bases, 3 bases remained unmatched. The CDR3 consists of 14 residues. CDR3 loop: CASSLGQGVDEQFF. The CDR3 DNA is TGCGCCAGCAGCTTGGGACAGGGGGTAGATGAGCAGTTCTTC.